Detailed here is one T cell receptor beta chain. Its specificity is not known. The protocol was immunoSEQ multiplex PCR, while the TCRdb copy is restricted to in-frame clones and leaves out a portion. This sample has over 95,000 clones, with roughly 90% found just once. The sample is drawn from a study of T cell responses to AZD1222 COVID-19 vaccine. Findings and caveats of the study: Among the donors, most were white British and more were female, and clonal diversity was possibly underestimated. Spike-specific TCR repertoires showed rising breadth and depth after two AZD1222 doses. Seropositive AZD1222 recipients at baseline numbered only five or six.

CDR1 is SGHTA and CDR2 is FQGTGA in the germline V gene. CDR3 size: 15 residues. V was clipped by 6 bases and J by 4 bases; unmatched bases: 9. The sample was peripheral blood, taken on day 0 of AZD1222 vaccination. The chain couples TRBV7-3 to TRBJ2-1; 7 bases agree with TRBD2. The sequence came from an adult in good health. Written as DNA, the CDR3 is TGTGCCAGCAGTCCATCTAGCGGACTATACAATGAGCAGTTCTTC. Protein: CASSPSSGLYNEQFF. The entire variable domain, with the rest obtained from reference TRBV7-3 and TRBJ2-1, is as follows: GAGVSQTPSNKVTEKGKYVELRCDPISGHTALYWYRQSLGQGPEFLIYFQGTGAADDSGLPNDRFFAVRPEGSVSTLKIQRTERGDSAVYLCASSPSSGLYNEQFFGPGTRLTVL.